The 12 T cell receptor beta chains below all came from one sample that was sequenced in a study of blood T cell repertoires in COVID-19. Assay used: immunoSEQ multiplex PCR; TCRdb lists only in-frame clones, some missing. The profile covers under 300,000 clones, with roughly 79% appearing a single time and 15% taken by the ten largest. The specimen sequenced was PBMCs or T cells enriched from blood (not recorded which). The receptors come from a man aged 40-49 years who had recovered from COVID-19.

The rearrangement links TRBV3-1 (or the pseudogene TRBV3-2) to TRBJ1-1, with D possibly being TRBD1 (5 bases). Trimming shortened V by 1 base and J by 5 bases, and 11 bases separated the two germline ends. The germline V gene encodes CDR1 LGHDT and CDR2 YNNKEL (reference sequence). The CDR3 is 14 amino acids. CDR3 in DNA: TGTGCCAGCAGCCAAGCTGGACACGGGACTGAAGCTTTCTTT. This sequence encodes CASSQAGHGTEAFF.

This clone has only one observation. This rearrangement joins TRBV7-9 to TRBJ2-1; 9 nucleotides match TRBD1. Germline V gene lookup returns CDR1 SEHNR and CDR2 FQNEAQ (reference sequence). The CDR3 is 16 residues long. After removal of 4 bases from V and 7 bases from J, the junction contained 11 bases not matched to a gene. CDR3 DNA: TGTGCCAGCAGCTATGCGCCGGGACAGGGAAAGAATGAGCAGTTCTTC. It is translated as CASSYAPGQGKNEQFF.

This sequence joins TRBV7-6 and TRBJ2-3, with a weak D call TRBD2 (7 bases). From germline, CDR1 is SGHVS and CDR2 FNYEAQ. The CDR3 has 16 amino acids. V shed 5 bases and J shed 4 bases, with 19 bases lying between them. The CDR3 DNA follows: TGTGCCAGCAGCCCAGGGTGGGGGGGGCTCGCAGATACGCAGTATTTT. This encodes CASSPGWGGLADTQYF.

The J gene is TRBJ1-1, the V gene TRBV3-1 (or the pseudogene TRBV3-2), with D possibly being TRBD1 (5 bases). V lost 6 bases, J lost 3 bases, and 17 bases lay in between. The CDR3 consists of 15 residues. Germline lookup yields CDR1 LGHDT and CDR2 YNNKEL (reference sequence). The CDR3: CASRRGDGADTEAFF. CDR3 bases: TGTGCCAGCAGGCGGGGGGATGGGGCTGACACTGAAGCTTTCTTT.

The V and J genes are TRBV3-1 (or the pseudogene TRBV3-2) and TRBJ1-1; 7 bases are shared with TRBD1. CDR3 length: 14 amino acids. V shed 4 bases and J 4 bases; nucleotides not matched to a gene: 6. Germline assignment: CDR1 LGHDT and CDR2 YNNKEL (reference sequence). The CDR3 reads CASSRVGDSTEAFF. The CDR3 DNA reads as TGTGCCAGCAGCCGAGTGGGGGACAGCACTGAAGCTTTCTTT.

This clone has only one observation. The CDR3 DNA follows: TGTGCCAGCAGCTTAGGGAGATCCCCTCAAGAGACCCAGTACTTC. Its protein is CASSLGRSPQETQYF. The rearrangement links TRBV11-1 to TRBJ2-5; D gene ambiguous. CDR1 is SGHAT and CDR2 is FQDESV in the germline V gene (reference sequence). V lost 1 base to trimming and J lost 2 bases, with 11 bases between them. This CDR3 is built from 15 residues.

This chain connects TRBV7-9 to TRBJ2-7; 7 bases are shared with TRBD2. The V segment lost 3 bases and the J segment 3 bases; nucleotides outside the gene matches: 2. Germline loops: CDR1 SEHNR, CDR2 FQNEAQ (reference sequence). The CDR3 runs 13 residues. DNA for the CDR3: TGTGCCAGCAGCTTTGGCGGGGGCTACGAGCAGTACTTC. This codes for CASSFGGGYEQYF.

The chain combines TRBV7-2 with TRBJ2-3; maybe TRBD2 (7 bases). CDR1 is SGHTA and CDR2 is FQGNSA in the germline V gene. The CDR3 sequence is 17 residues long. V was pared by 0 bases and J by 4 bases, with 17 bases between. CDR3 nucleotide sequence: TGTGCCAGCAGCTTAGCGGTGGGTCGGGGGGCGGCAGATACGCAGTATTTT. It yields the protein CASSLAVGRGAADTQYF.

The chain recombines TRBV10-2 with TRBJ1-1; no definite D call. Deletions cut 1 base from V and 5 bases from J, with 14 bases between. The CDR3 consists of 15 residues. Germline V gives CDR1 WSHSY, CDR2 SAAADI. CDR3 amino acids: CASSELAGAGTEAFF. CDR3 nucleotide sequence: TGCGCCAGCAGTGAGTTGGCGGGCGCGGGGACTGAAGCTTTCTTT.

The chain uses TRBV7-3 and TRBJ1-1; D is undetermined. Germline V CDR1 and CDR2: SGHTA, FQGTGA. Trimming removed 0 bases at V and 10 bases at J, with 15 bases between. The CDR3 totals 14 residues. CDR3 amino acids: CASSLTGAAPGAFF. CDR3 coding DNA: TGTGCCAGCAGCTTAACAGGAGCAGCCCCGGGAGCTTTCTTT.

The chain recombines TRBV5-4 with TRBJ2-7, with 9 bases fitting TRBD1. The CDR3 is made up of 15 amino acids. Unmatched junction bases numbered 6, after V lost 0 bases and J lost 5 bases. CDR1 and CDR2 from the germline V gene are SGHNT and YYREEE (reference sequence). CDR3 in DNA: TGTGCCAGCAGCTTGGAGGGACAGGGAAGAAACGAGCAGTACTTC. As protein: CASSLEGQGRNEQYF.

The J gene is TRBJ2-1, the V gene TRBV23-1; D perhaps matches TRBD2 (7 bases). TRBV23-1 is known as an ORF, though its function is uncertain. The CDR3 spans 16 residues. V lost 0 bases and J lost 7, with 16 bases in between. The CDR3 DNA is TGCGCCAGCAGTCAATCGATAGGGGGGGCGGTGAATGAGCAGTTCTTC. It translates to CASSQSIGGAVNEQFF.